This T cell receptor beta chain appears in the sequencing data of a study of blood T cell repertoires in COVID-19. Clones were read by immunoSEQ multiplex PCR, and TCRdb kept only the in-frame ones, dropping some. The table includes approximately 300,000 clones, roughly nine tenths detected once. This CDR3 has 14 residues. Germline assignment: CDR1 LNHDA and CDR2 SQIVND (reference sequence). V lost 6 bases, J lost 0 bases, and 9 bases lay in between. This clone was seen only once. Participant age was roughly 18 to 90 years, and participants resided in about two dozen US areas. The sample comprised PBMCs or T cells enriched from blood (not recorded which). The chain combines TRBV19 with TRBJ1-5; D gene unclear. This TCR was sampled from a woman under 40 who had recovered from COVID-19. Here the CDR3 reads CASRGSYSNQPQHF. DNA of the CDR3: TGTGCCAGTAGAGGTAGCTATAGCAATCAGCCCCAGCATTTT.